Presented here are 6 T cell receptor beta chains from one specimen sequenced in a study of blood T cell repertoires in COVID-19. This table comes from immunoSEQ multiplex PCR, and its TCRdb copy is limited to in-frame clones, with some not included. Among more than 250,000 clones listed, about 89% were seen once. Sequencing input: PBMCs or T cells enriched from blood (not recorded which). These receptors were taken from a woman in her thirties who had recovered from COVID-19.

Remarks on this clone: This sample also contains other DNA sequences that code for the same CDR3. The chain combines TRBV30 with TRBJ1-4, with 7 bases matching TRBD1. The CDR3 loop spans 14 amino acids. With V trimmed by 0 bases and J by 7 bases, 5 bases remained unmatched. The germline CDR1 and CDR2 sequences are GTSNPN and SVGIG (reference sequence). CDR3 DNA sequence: TGTGCCTGGAGTGTGAGACAGGGAGGTGAAAAACTGTTTTTT. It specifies CAWSVRQGGEKLFF.

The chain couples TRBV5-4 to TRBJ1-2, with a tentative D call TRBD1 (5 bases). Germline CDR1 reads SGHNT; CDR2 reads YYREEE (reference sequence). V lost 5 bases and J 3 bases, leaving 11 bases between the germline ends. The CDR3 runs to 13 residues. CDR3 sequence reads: CASRLQDDYGYTF. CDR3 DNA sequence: TGTGCCAGCAGGCTACAGGACGACTATGGCTACACCTTC. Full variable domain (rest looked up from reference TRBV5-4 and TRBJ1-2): ETGVTQSPTHLIKTRGQQVTLRCSSQSGHNTVSWYQQALGQGPQFIFQYYREEENGRGNFPPRFSGLQFPNYSSELNVNALELDDSALYLCASRLQDDYGYTFGSGTRLTVV.

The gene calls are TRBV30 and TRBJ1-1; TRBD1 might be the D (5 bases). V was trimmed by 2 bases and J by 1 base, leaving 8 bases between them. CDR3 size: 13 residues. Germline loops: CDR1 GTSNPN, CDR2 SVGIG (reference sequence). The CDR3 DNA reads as TGTGCCTGGAGTAGGGGCCAGAACACTGAAGCTTTCTTT. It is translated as CAWSRGQNTEAFF.

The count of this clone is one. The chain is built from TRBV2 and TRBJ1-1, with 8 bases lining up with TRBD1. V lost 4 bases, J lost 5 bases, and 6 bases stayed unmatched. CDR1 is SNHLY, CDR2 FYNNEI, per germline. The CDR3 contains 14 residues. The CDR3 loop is CASSGRTGLTEAFF. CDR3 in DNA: TGTGCCAGCAGTGGGAGGACAGGGCTGACTGAAGCTTTCTTT.

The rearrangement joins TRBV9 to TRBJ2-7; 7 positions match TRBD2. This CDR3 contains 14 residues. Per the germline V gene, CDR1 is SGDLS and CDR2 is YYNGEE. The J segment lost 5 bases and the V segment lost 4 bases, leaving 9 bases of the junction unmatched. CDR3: CASSQMGLPDEQYF. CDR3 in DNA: TGTGCCAGCAGCCAAATGGGACTACCCGACGAGCAGTACTTC.

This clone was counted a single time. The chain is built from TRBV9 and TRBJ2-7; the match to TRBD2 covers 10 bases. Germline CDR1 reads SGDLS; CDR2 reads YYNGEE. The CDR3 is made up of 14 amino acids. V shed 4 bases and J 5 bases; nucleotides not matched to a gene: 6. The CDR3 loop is CASSPRTSGHEQYF. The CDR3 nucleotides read TGTGCCAGCAGCCCTCGGACTAGCGGCCACGAGCAGTACTTC.